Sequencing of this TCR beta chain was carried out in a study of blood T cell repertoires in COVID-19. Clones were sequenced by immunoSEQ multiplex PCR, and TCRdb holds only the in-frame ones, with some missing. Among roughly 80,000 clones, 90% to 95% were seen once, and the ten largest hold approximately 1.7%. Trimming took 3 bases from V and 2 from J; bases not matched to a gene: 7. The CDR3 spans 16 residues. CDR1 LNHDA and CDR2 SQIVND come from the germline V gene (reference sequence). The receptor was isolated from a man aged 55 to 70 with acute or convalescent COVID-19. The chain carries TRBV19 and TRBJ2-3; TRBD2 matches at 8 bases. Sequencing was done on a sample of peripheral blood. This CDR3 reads CASSIGLAGPTDTQYF. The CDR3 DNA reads TGTGCCAGTAGTATTGGGCTAGCGGGCCCCACAGATACGCAGTATTTT. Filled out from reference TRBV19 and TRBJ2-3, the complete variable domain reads DGGITQSPKYLFRKEGQNVTLSCEQNLNHDAMYWYRQDPGQGLRLIYYSQIVNDFQKGDIAEGYSVSREKKESFPLTVTSAQKNPTAFYLCASSIGLAGPTDTQYFGPGTRLTVL.